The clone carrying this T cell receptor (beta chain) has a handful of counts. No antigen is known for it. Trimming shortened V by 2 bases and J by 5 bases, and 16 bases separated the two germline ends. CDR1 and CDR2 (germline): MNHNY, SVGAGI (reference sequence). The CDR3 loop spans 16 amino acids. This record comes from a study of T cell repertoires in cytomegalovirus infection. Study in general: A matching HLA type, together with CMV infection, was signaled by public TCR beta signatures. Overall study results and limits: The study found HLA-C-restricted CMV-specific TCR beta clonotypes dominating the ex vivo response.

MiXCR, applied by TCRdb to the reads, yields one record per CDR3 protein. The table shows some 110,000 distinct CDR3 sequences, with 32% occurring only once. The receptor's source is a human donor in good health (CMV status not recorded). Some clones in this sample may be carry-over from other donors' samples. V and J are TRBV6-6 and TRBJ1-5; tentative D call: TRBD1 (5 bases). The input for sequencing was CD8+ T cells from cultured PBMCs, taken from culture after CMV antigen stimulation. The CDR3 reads CASSYGAAGADQPQHF. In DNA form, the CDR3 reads TGTGCCAGCAGTTACGGGGCAGCCGGAGCTGATCAGCCCCAGCATTTT.